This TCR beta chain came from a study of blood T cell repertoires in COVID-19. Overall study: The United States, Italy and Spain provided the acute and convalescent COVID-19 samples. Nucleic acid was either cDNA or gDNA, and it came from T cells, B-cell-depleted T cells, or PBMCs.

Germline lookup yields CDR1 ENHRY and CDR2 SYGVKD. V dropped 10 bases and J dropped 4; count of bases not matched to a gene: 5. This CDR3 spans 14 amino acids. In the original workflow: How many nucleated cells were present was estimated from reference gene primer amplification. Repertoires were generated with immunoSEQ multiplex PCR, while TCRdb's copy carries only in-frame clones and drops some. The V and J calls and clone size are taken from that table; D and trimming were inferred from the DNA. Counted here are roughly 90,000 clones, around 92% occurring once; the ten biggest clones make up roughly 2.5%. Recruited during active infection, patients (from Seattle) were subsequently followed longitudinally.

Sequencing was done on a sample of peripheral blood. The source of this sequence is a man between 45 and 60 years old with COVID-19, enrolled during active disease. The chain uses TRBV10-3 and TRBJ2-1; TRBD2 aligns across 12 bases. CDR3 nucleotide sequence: TGTGCCACCGGACTAGCGGGGAAGTACAATGAGCAGTTCTTC. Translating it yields CATGLAGKYNEQFF.